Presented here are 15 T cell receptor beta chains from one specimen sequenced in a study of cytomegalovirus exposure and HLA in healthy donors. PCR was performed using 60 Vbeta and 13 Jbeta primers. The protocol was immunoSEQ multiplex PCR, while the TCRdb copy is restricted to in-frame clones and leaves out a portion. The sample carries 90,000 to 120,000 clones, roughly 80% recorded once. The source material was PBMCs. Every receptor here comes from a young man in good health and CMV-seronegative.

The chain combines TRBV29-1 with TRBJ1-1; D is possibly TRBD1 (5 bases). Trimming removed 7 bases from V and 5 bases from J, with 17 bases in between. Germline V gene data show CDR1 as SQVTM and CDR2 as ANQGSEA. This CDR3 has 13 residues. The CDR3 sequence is CSARKGDLTEAFF. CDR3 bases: TGCAGCGCAAGGAAAGGGGACTTAACTGAAGCTTTCTTT.

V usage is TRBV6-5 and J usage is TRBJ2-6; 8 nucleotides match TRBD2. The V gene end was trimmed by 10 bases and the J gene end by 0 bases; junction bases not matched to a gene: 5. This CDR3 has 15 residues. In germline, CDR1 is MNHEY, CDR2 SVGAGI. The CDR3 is CANAGGPSGANVLTF. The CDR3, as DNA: TGTGCCAACGCGGGGGGTCCCTCTGGGGCCAACGTCCTGACTTTC.

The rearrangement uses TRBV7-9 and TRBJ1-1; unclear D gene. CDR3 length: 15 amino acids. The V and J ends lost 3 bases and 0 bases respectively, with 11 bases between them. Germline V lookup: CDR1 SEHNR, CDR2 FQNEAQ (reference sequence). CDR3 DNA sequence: TGTGCCAGCAGCTTTTCCGGGTCTCTGAACACTGAAGCTTTCTTT. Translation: CASSFSGSLNTEAFF.

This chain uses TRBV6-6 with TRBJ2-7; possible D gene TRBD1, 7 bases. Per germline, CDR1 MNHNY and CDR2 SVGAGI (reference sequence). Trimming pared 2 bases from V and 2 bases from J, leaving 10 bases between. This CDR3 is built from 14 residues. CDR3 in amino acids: CASSYQGGPYEQYF. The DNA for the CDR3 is TGTGCCAGCAGTTACCAGGGGGGACCCTACGAGCAGTACTTC.

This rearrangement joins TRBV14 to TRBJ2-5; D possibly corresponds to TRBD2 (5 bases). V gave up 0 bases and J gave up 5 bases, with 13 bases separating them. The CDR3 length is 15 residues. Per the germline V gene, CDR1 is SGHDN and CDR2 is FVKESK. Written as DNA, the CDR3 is TGTGCCAGCAGCCAAGATCTCGTCAGGAGGGAGACCCAGTACTTC. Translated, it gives CASSQDLVRRETQYF. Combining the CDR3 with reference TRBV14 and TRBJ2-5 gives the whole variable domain EAGVTQFPSHSVIEKGQTVTLRCDPISGHDNLYWYRRVMGKEIKFLLHFVKESKQDESGMPNNRFLAERTGGTYSTLKVQPAELEDSGVYFCASSQDLVRRETQYFGPGTRLLVL.

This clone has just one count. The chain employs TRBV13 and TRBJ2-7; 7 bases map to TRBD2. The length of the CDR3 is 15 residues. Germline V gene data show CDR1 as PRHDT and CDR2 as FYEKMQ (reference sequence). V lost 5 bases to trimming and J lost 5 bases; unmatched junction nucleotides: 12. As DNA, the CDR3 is TGTGCCAGCAGCCCCCCCGGGGCGGGAGATGACGAGCAGTACTTC. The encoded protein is CASSPPGAGDDEQYF.

CDR3 nucleotide sequence: TGTGCCAGCAGGAGGACAGCAAGCAATCAGCCCCAGCATTTT. Amino acid sequence: CASRRTASNQPQHF. The chain joins TRBV6-5 to TRBJ1-5, with a possible D match to TRBD1 (6 bases). The length of the CDR3 is 14 residues. The V and J ends lost 6 bases and 1 base respectively, with 10 bases between them. The germline gives CDR1 MNHEY, CDR2 SVGAGI.

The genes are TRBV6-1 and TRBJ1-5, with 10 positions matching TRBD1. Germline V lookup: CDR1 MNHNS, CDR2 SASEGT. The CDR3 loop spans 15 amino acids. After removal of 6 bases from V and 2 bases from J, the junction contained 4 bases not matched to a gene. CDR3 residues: CASRRTGGGNQPQHF. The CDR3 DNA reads TGTGCCAGCAGACGGACAGGGGGTGGCAATCAGCCCCAGCATTTT.

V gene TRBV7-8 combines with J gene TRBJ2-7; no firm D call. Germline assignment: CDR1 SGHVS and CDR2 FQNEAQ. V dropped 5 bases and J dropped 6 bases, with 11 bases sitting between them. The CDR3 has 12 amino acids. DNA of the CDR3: TGTGCCAGCAGCCTACCTCCTTCCGAGCAGTACTTC. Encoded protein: CASSLPPSEQYF.

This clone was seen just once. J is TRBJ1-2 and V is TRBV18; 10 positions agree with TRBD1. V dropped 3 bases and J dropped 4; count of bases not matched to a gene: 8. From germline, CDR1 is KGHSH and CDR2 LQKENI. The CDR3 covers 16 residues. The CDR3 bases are TGTGCCAGCTCACCGGAGTCCGGGACAGGGGCCTATGGCTACACCTTC. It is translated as CASSPESGTGAYGYTF.

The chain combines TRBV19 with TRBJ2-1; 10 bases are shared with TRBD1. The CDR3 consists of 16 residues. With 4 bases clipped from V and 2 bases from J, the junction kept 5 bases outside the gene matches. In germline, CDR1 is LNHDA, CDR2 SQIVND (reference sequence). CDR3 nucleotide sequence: TGTGCCAGTAGTACGCCGGGACAGGGGCCCTACAATGAGCAGTTCTTC. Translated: CASSTPGQGPYNEQFF.

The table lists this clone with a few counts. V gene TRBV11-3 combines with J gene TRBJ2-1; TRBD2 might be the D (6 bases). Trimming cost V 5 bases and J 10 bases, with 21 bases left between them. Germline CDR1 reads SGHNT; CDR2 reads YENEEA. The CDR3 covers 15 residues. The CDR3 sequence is CASSPATKKGLEQFF. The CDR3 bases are TGTGCCAGCAGCCCCGCCACCAAGAAGGGACTGGAGCAGTTCTTC.

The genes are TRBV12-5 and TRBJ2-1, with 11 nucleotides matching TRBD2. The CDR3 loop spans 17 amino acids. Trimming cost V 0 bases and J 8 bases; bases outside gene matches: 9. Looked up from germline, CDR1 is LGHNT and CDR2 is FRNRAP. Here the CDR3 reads CASGLVLGSGRADEQFF. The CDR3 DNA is TGTGCTAGTGGTTTGGTACTAGGTAGCGGGAGGGCCGATGAGCAGTTCTTC.

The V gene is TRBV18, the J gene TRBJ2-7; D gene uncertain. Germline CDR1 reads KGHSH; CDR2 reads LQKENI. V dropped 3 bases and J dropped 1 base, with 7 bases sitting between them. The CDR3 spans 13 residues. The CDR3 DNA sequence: TGTGCCAGCTCACCTGTCAGATCCTACGAGCAGTACTTC. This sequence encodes CASSPVRSYEQYF.

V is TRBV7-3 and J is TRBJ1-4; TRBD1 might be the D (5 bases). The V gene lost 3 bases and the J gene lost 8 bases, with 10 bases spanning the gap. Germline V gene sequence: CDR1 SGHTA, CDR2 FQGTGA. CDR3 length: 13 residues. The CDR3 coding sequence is TGTGCCAGCAGCTTTGACAGAGACGAAAAACTGTTTTTT. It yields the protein CASSFDRDEKLFF.